The present TCR beta chain was sequenced within a study of cytomegalovirus exposure and HLA in healthy donors. To note about this clone: What it recognizes is unknown.

Study-wide points: Analysis was carried out at a later point, and it linked a missense DCLRE1C variant to TCR beta V- and J-gene trimming. Cytomegalovirus status, reportedly, was diagnosed with high specificity and sensitivity by the classifier. In an earlier analysis, productive rearrangement rates for most beta V segments clustered near 87% or 30%.

CDR1 is SQVTM and CDR2 is ANQGSEA in the germline V gene. Trimming shortened V by 6 bases and J by 7 bases, and 14 bases separated the two germline ends. The CDR3 has 12 residues. A multiplex PCR was run with 60 Vbeta primers and 13 Jbeta primers. The data were produced by immunoSEQ multiplex PCR, yet TCRdb's version contains in-frame clones alone and is incomplete. The top ten hold under 2% of the sample, which has tens of thousands of clones, about four fifths seen once. V is TRBV29-1 and J is TRBJ2-3, with D tentatively TRBD1 (5 bases). This TCR derives from a woman in her twenties or thirties in good health and CMV-seronegative. Sequencing input: PBMCs. CDR3 nucleotides: TGCAGCGTCGACCGACAGAGCAATACGCAGTATTTT. Amino acids: CSVDRQSNTQYF.